One T cell receptor (beta chain) is described in this entry. The data belong to a study of blood T cell repertoires in COVID-19. Adults between about 18 and 95 years of age took part from about 24 US areas. The repertoire was sequenced with immunoSEQ multiplex PCR; TCRdb's copy has only in-frame clones and lacks some. The sample includes approximately 480,000 clones, about nine tenths of them seen just once. Germline V CDR1 and CDR2: SGHRS, YFSETQ. CDR3 length: 15 amino acids. V gave up 2 bases and J gave up 6 bases; unmatched junction bases: 9. V is TRBV5-1 and J is TRBJ1-2; 8 bases are shared with TRBD1. The material sequenced was PBMCs or T cells enriched from blood (not recorded which). This clonotype was obtained from a woman aged 18-35 years who had recovered from COVID-19. CDR3 DNA sequence: TGCGCCAGCAGCTTCTCAGGGGGCGCGAGAGATGGCTACACCTTC. As protein: CASSFSGGARDGYTF.